The 25 T cell receptor beta chains below come from one sample, sequenced in a study of T cells in Graves' hyperthyroidism and ophthalmopathy. It was RNA transcripts that yielded the amplified TCR beta CDR3 regions. Initially, a first-round RT-PCR of the TCR CDR3 employed the HTBI primer set. TCRdb reprocessed the multiplex PCR reads with MiXCR, giving one entry per CDR3 protein. The table has some 270,000 distinct CDR3 sequences, roughly 13% seen once. Sample: blood. All receptors derive from a woman aged 40 to 49 with Graves' hyperthyroidism.

This clonotype was picked up many times. V is TRBV2 and J is TRBJ1-5; D might be TRBD1 (5 bases). The ends were cut back, 5 bases at V and 4 bases at J, with 12 bases in the middle. Germline V gives CDR1 SNHLY, CDR2 FYNNEI. This CDR3 region has 14 residues. CDR3 region: CASSPNRNNQPQHF. In DNA, the CDR3 is TGTGCCAGCAGTCCTAACAGGAATAATCAGCCCCAGCATTTT.

The gene calls are TRBV20-1 and TRBJ2-1; TRBD2 matches at 10 bases. Germline V gene sequence: CDR1 DFQATT, CDR2 SNEGSKA (reference sequence). The CDR3 sequence is 15 residues long. Trimming at V came to 6 bases and at J to 8 bases, leaving 13 bases not matched to a gene. CDR3 nucleotides: TGCAGTGCCCAGTTAGGGCTAGCGGGAGTGGATGAGCAGTTCTTC. It yields the protein CSAQLGLAGVDEQFF.

This clonotype was recorded at least ten times. This rearrangement joins TRBV2 to TRBJ2-1, with 13 nucleotides matching TRBD2. The CDR3 runs 16 residues. V shed 6 bases, J shed 3 bases, and the junction held 5 bases outside the gene matches. The germline gives CDR1 SNHLY, CDR2 FYNNEI. CDR3 residues: CASSPGLAGNYNEQFF. The CDR3 region has the DNA TGTGCCAGCAGCCCGGGACTAGCGGGAAACTACAATGAGCAGTTCTTC.

This clonotype was detected many times. The chain couples TRBV7-2 to TRBJ2-5; the D gene is possibly TRBD2 (6 bases). The V gene's germline CDR1 is SGHTA and CDR2 FQGNSA. With 3 bases removed from V and 5 bases from J, the gap between germline ends came to 16 bases. The CDR3 sequence is 15 residues long. CDR3 sequence: CASSLTREAGETQYF. DNA of the CDR3: TGTGCCAGCAGCTTGACGAGGGAGGCGGGTGAGACCCAGTACTTC.

This clonotype has a count of ten or more. This chain uses TRBV20-1 with TRBJ2-3; D possibly corresponds to TRBD2 (7 bases). Per germline, CDR1 DFQATT and CDR2 SNEGSKA (reference sequence). The CDR3 totals 16 residues. CDR3 in amino acids: CSSARGGLTYTDTQYF. The CDR3 DNA is TGCAGCAGCGCCCGAGGGGGACTAACCTACACAGATACGCAGTATTTT.

Many counts were recorded for this clonotype. The rearrangement uses TRBV24-1 and TRBJ1-1; D uncertain. The CDR3 has 13 amino acids. CDR1 and CDR2 from the germline V gene are KGHDR and SFDVKD. V lost 4 bases and J lost 6, with 11 bases in between. The CDR3 loop is CATSDPLRAEAFF. Here the CDR3 DNA reads TGTGCCACCAGTGACCCGCTACGGGCTGAAGCTTTCTTT.

This clonotype was recorded at least ten times. CDR3 nucleotide sequence: TGTGCCAGCAGTAGCACAACGAACACTGAAGCTTTCTTT. Its protein product is CASSSTTNTEAFF. The chain employs TRBV2 and TRBJ1-1; D is unresolved. Between the trimmed V and J ends, which lost 5 bases and 1 base, there was a span of 8 bases. Germline V gene sequence: CDR1 SNHLY, CDR2 FYNNEI. This CDR3 contains 13 residues.

The rearrangement uses TRBV3-1 and TRBJ2-5; D possibly corresponds to TRBD2 (6 bases). Germline V gene data show CDR1 as LGHDT and CDR2 as YNNKEL (reference sequence). Between the trimmed V and J ends, which lost 5 bases and 3 bases, there was a span of 19 bases. The CDR3 length is 16 residues. The CDR3 DNA is TGTGCCAGCAGCGAGAGGTACGGAGGGATCGAAGAGACCCAGTACTTC. Its translation: CASSERYGGIEETQYF.

The V gene is TRBV7-4, the J gene TRBJ2-7, with 10 bases aligning to TRBD2. Per the germline V gene, CDR1 is SGHVT and CDR2 is SQSDAQ. J was trimmed by 0 bases and V by 8 bases; bases with no gene match: 10. The CDR3 extends over 16 amino acids. The CDR3 DNA follows: TGTGCCAGCTCCTTTACTAGCGGGACGGTCTCCTACGAGCAGTACTTC. It is translated as CASSFTSGTVSYEQYF.

This clonotype came up many times. The chain carries TRBV11-2 and TRBJ2-7; 7 bases line up with TRBD2. The V and J ends lost 5 bases and 1 base, in that order; junction bases with no gene match: 8. The V gene's germline CDR1 is SGHAT and CDR2 FQNNGV. This CDR3 comprises 15 residues. The CDR3 region is CASSLTSVLSYEQYF. CDR3 DNA: TGTGCCAGCAGCCTAACTAGCGTGTTGTCCTACGAGCAGTACTTC.

The sample holds many counts of this clonotype. The V call is TRBV12-3 or TRBV12-4, the J call TRBJ2-1; D is undetermined. This CDR3 region has 11 residues. Trimming took 4 bases from V and 4 from J, leaving 2 bases between them. As DNA, the CDR3 is TGTGCCAGCAGTTATTACAATGAGCAGTTCTTC. It translates to CASSYYNEQFF.

This clonotype was counted at least ten times. The CDR3 sequence: CASSERERRETQYF. The CDR3 bases are TGTGCCAGCAGCGAACGAGAGAGGAGGGAGACCCAGTACTTC. V usage is TRBV7-2 and J usage is TRBJ2-5; TRBD2 is a possible D gene (5 bases). The V end was cut by 5 bases, the J end by 5 bases, with 15 bases between. Germline V lookup: CDR1 SGHTA, CDR2 FQGNSA. The CDR3 contains 14 residues.

Ten or more counts support this clonotype. The genes are TRBV18 and TRBJ2-1, with D tentatively TRBD1 (5 bases). The CDR3 is made up of 15 amino acids. Per the germline V gene, CDR1 is KGHSH and CDR2 is LQKENI. V dropped 0 bases and J dropped 6 bases, with 12 bases sitting between them. DNA of the CDR3: TGTGCCAGCTCACCACCGCCTAAACAGGTCAATGAGCAGTTCTTC. Protein product: CASSPPPKQVNEQFF.

This clonotype was found many times. The chain has TRBV7-2 and TRBJ1-1, with 7 bases that match TRBD1. The CDR3 covers 13 residues. The V and J ends lost 5 bases and 5 bases, in that order; junction bases with no gene match: 5. Germline loops: CDR1 SGHTA, CDR2 FQGNSA. CDR3 amino acids: CASSPTGLTEAFF. The DNA of the CDR3 is TGTGCCAGCAGCCCGACAGGGCTTACTGAAGCTTTCTTT. Looking up the rest from reference TRBV7-2 and TRBJ1-1 gives the full variable domain: GAGVSQSPSNKVTEKGKDVELRCDPISGHTALYWYRQSLGQGLEFLIYFQGNSAPDKSGLPSDRFSAERTGGSVSTLTIQRTQQEDSAVYLCASSPTGLTEAFFGQGTRLTVV.

This clonotype appeared many times. This sequence joins TRBV11-2 and TRBJ2-2; 12 bases are shared with TRBD2. Unmatched junction bases numbered 3, after V lost 0 bases and J lost 4 bases. This CDR3 region has 17 residues. Germline CDR1 SGHAT, CDR2 FQNNGV. CDR3 sequence reads: CASSLDTGLAGTGELFF. CDR3 in DNA: TGTGCCAGCAGCTTAGATACGGGACTAGCGGGCACCGGGGAGCTGTTTTTT. The variable domain in full, completed from reference TRBV11-2 and TRBJ2-2, reads EAGVAQSPRYKIIEKRQSVAFWCNPISGHATLYWYQQILGQGPKLLIQFQNNGVVDDSQLPKDRFSAERLKGVDSTLKIQPAKLEDSAVYLCASSLDTGLAGTGELFFGEGSRLTVL.

Only a few counts were recorded for this clonotype. The genes are TRBV19 and TRBJ1-5; TRBD1 might be the D (6 bases). This CDR3 spans 15 amino acids. CDR1 is LNHDA and CDR2 is SQIVND in the germline V gene (reference sequence). V was pared by 7 bases and J by 2 bases, with 15 bases between. Here the CDR3 DNA reads TGTGCCAGTACCCCAAAGGGGGGAGGCAATCAGCCCCAGCATTTT. Translated: CASTPKGGGNQPQHF.

This rearrangement joins TRBV19 to TRBJ2-7, with D perhaps TRBD1 (5 bases). Germline CDR1 and CDR2: LNHDA and SQIVND (reference sequence). The germline V and J ends were trimmed by 1 base and 3 bases, with 13 bases remaining between them. This CDR3 region has 15 residues. CDR3 in amino acids: CASSIGSDSFYEQYF. CDR3 sequence (DNA): TGTGCCAGTAGTATAGGATCTGACAGCTTCTACGAGCAGTACTTC.

This clonotype was seen at least ten times. The chain employs TRBV2 and TRBJ1-6; 8 nucleotides line up with TRBD1. After removal of 5 bases from V and 10 bases from J, the junction contained 7 bases not matched to a gene. The CDR3 extends over 14 amino acids. Germline V gives CDR1 SNHLY, CDR2 FYNNEI. CDR3 DNA: TGTGCCAGCAGTTGGGGACAGGTAGACTCACCCCTCCACTTT. Its translation is CASSWGQVDSPLHF. Based on the CDR3 plus reference TRBV2 and TRBJ1-6, the full variable domain is EPEVTQTPSHQVTQMGQEVILRCVPISNHLYFYWYRQILGQKVEFLVSFYNNEISEKSEIFDDQFSVERPDGSNFTLKIRSTKLEDSAMYFCASSWGQVDSPLHFGNGTRLTVT.

This clonotype was picked up many times. The chain carries TRBV11-2 and TRBJ2-1; D unclear. Trimming stripped 3 bases from V and 7 bases from J, with 10 bases between. There are 13 residues in the CDR3. The germline gives CDR1 SGHAT, CDR2 FQNNGV. CDR3 residues: CASSFGVGNEQFF. Here the CDR3 DNA reads TGTGCCAGCAGCTTTGGGGTTGGAAATGAGCAGTTCTTC. Full variable domain (remainder filled in from reference TRBV11-2 and TRBJ2-1): EAGVAQSPRYKIIEKRQSVAFWCNPISGHATLYWYQQILGQGPKLLIQFQNNGVVDDSQLPKDRFSAERLKGVDSTLKIQPAKLEDSAVYLCASSFGVGNEQFFGPGTRLTVL.

V is TRBV5-4 and J is TRBJ2-1; D possibly corresponds to TRBD2 (6 bases). Trimming removed 3 bases from V and 9 bases from J, with 13 bases in between. Germline V gene sequence: CDR1 SGHNT, CDR2 YYREEE (reference sequence). The CDR3 is made up of 13 amino acids. CDR3 in amino acids: CASSSAGGLEQFF. For the CDR3, the DNA is TGTGCCAGCAGCTCGGCCGGGGGACTTGAGCAGTTCTTC.

There are many counts of this clonotype. The chain couples TRBV2 to TRBJ2-5, with a tentative D call TRBD2 (5 bases). The CDR3 has 14 amino acids. Trimming cost V 8 bases and J 2 bases, with 15 bases left between them. Germline CDR1 SNHLY, CDR2 FYNNEI. CDR3 sequence: CASRIPGSQETQYF. DNA of the CDR3: TGTGCCAGCCGAATTCCGGGAAGTCAAGAGACCCAGTACTTC.

This clonotype was observed many times. The chain couples TRBV6-1 to TRBJ2-7; weak D call: TRBD2 (6 bases). CDR1 is MNHNS and CDR2 is SASEGT in the germline V gene. Deletions cut 6 bases from V and 6 bases from J, with 21 bases between. The CDR3 sequence is 15 residues long. The CDR3 loop reads CASRRSLRELGEQYF. CDR3 bases: TGTGCCAGCAGAAGATCGCTTCGGGAGCTTGGCGAGCAGTACTTC.

This clonotype appeared many times. The chain is built from TRBV20-1 and TRBJ1-1; TRBD1 aligns across 7 bases. This CDR3 has 15 residues. Germline trimming cut 6 bases from V and 0 bases from J; bases unmatched to any gene: 10. The germline V gene has CDR1 DFQATT and CDR2 SNEGSKA (reference sequence). The CDR3 is CSAQAGGFLNTEAFF. For the CDR3, the DNA is TGCAGTGCCCAAGCAGGGGGGTTCTTGAACACTGAAGCTTTCTTT.

This clonotype was observed many times. The V and J genes are TRBV5-6 and TRBJ2-1; no definite D call. Germline-derived CDR1 and CDR2 are SGHDT and YYEEEE. The CDR3 consists of 13 residues. V lost 1 base to trimming and J lost 8 bases, with 10 bases between them. For the CDR3, the DNA is TGTGCCAGCAGCTTGCCGTATTCTTATGAGCAGTTCTTC. Translating gives CASSLPYSYEQFF.

This clonotype was seen ten or more times. The V and J genes are TRBV2 and TRBJ2-2; D gene ambiguous. The ends were cut back, 0 bases at V and 3 bases at J, with 11 bases in the middle. This CDR3 has 16 amino acids. Germline values: CDR1 SNHLY, CDR2 FYNNEI. DNA for the CDR3: TGTGCCAGCAGTGAAGCGCTTACCCTATACACCGGGGAGCTGTTTTTT. It yields the protein CASSEALTLYTGELFF.